Listed below are T cell receptor beta chains from one sample, sequenced in a study of CD8+ T cells in alopecia areata. Using immunoSEQ multiplex PCR, the repertoire was profiled, and TCRdb retains in-frame clones only, with some absent. The data hold around 61,000 clones, with about 44% observed a single time. The material was CD8+ T cells sorted from blood, obtained at week 0. These receptors originate from a human donor with alopecia areata. Each CDR3 is given with its conserved first and last residue.

v_gene	j_gene	len	CDR3aa
TRBV7-9	TRBJ2-7	15	CASSSEGGLSYEQYF
TRBV11-2	TRBJ2-7	15	CASSLGHSNSYEQYF
TRBV7-2	TRBJ2-2	15	CASSLVVQGAGELFF
TRBV6-5	TRBJ2-7	13	CASRGTIGYEQYF
TRBV2	TRBJ2-1	13	CASLLAGLNEQFF
TRBV19	TRBJ2-2	16	CASNKRTSGNTGELFF
TRBV7-9	TRBJ1-2	13	CASSLGGLYGYTF
TRBV28	TRBJ1-5	12	CANQGAGQPQHF
TRBV12-5	TRBJ1-2	12	CASGLEGYGYTF
TRBV5-1	TRBJ2-7	12	CASSAGSYEQYF
TRBV7-2	TRBJ2-7	15	CASSLEGSPSYEQYF
TRBV7-9	TRBJ2-2	16	CASSISGRVETGELFF
TRBV5-1	TRBJ2-2	15	CASSYLGIDTGELFF
TRBV29-1	TRBJ2-7	18	CSVVAGTSGRGGAYEQYF
TRBV7-2	TRBJ2-7	16	CASLQIQGPPSYEQYF
TRBV29-1	TRBJ2-7	13	CSVEGSAPYEQYF
TRBV27	TRBJ2-2	12	CAISTGAGELFF
TRBV29-1	TRBJ2-1	14	CSVDRGRAANEQFF
TRBV29-1	TRBJ1-1	12	CSAGGEWTEAFF
TRBV29-1	TRBJ1-3	16	CSVLDIYGAEGNTIYF
TRBV6-5	TRBJ2-5	13	CASRNGGGETQYF
TRBV7-3	TRBJ2-7	13	CASSFSGGGEQYF
TRBV15	TRBJ1-1	16	CATSRGTGTVNTEAFF
TRBV29-1	TRBJ2-1	15	CSCLSPTGVYNEQFF
TRBV30	TRBJ2-7	11	CAWSGGGEQYF
TRBV7-6	TRBJ2-5	15	CASSLGRRGQETQYF
TRBV4-1	TRBJ2-1	16	CASSQEGGLASYEQFF
TRBV29-1	TRBJ2-2	17	CSVKERRGAGNTGELFF
TRBV29-1	TRBJ2-7	13	CSATGKGNYEQYF
TRBV7-9	TRBJ2-7	15	CASSPTSGVTYEQYF
TRBV7-9	TRBJ2-3	12	CASSLGTDTQYF
TRBV27	TRBJ2-1	15	CASSPRQADYNEQFF